The T cell receptor (beta chain) described here comes from a study of blood T cells in healthy people across ages. The study's findings and limits: TCR beta diversity, measured per million T cells, fell in a roughly linear way with age. Whereas aged donors had fewer naive CD4+ cells, long-lived donors had more of them and higher diversity.

CDR1 is MGHRA and CDR2 is YSYEKL in the germline V gene. This CDR3 has 14 amino acids. V was trimmed by 5 bases and J by 2 bases, leaving 12 bases between them. A sample-barcoded 5' primer and a J-beta primer mix were used in a second PCR of roughly 7 to 11 cycles. Every molecule of cDNA carried a tag from a template-switch adaptor with 12 random nucleotides. TCRdb re-derived calls from the 5' RACE reads in MiXCR, one entry per CDR3 protein. The sample has around 1,800,000 distinct CDR3 sequences, about two fifths seen once; the top ten hold 23%. As concerns this clonotype: Its antigen remains unidentified.

This TCR derives from a human donor in good health. The genes are TRBV4-1 and TRBJ1-1; a possible D gene is TRBD1 (6 bases). Sequenced sample: blood. The CDR3 loop reads CASSKDSQNTEAFF. CDR3 bases: TGCGCCAGCAGCAAGGACAGCCAAAACACTGAAGCTTTCTTT.